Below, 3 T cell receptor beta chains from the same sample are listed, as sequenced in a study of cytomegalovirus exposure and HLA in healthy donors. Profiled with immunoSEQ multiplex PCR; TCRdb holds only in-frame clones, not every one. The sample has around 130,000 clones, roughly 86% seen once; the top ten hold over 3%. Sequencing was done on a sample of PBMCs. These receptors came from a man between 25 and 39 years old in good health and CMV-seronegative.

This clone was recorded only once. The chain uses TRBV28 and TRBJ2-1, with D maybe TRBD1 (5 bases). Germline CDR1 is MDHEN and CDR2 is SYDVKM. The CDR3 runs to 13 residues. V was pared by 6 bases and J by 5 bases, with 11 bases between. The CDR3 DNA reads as TGTGCCAGCAGCCCGGTAGGGGACAATGAGCAGTTCTTC. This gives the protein CASSPVGDNEQFF.

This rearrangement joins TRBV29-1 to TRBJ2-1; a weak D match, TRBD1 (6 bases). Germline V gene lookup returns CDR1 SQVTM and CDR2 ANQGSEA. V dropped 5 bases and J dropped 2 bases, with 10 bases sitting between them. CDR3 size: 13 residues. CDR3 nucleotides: TGCAGCGTTCGGACAGACACCTACAATGAGCAGTTCTTC. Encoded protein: CSVRTDTYNEQFF.

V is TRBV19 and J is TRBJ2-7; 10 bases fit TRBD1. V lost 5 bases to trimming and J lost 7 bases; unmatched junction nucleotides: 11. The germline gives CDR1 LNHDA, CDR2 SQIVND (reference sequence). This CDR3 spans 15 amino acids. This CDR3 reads CASSFTGTGVREQYF. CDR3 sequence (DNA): TGTGCCAGTAGTTTTACCGGGACAGGGGTCCGGGAGCAGTACTTC.